This passage covers 13 T cell receptor beta chains from one sample sequenced in a study of cytomegalovirus exposure and HLA in healthy donors. PCR was performed using 60 Vbeta and 13 Jbeta primers. The table came from immunoSEQ multiplex PCR; TCRdb's copy has only in-frame clones and leaves some out. In the table there are under 200,000 clones, 70% to 80% of which are singletons. Sequenced input: PBMCs. Receptor source: a woman aged 30 to 39 in good health and CMV-seropositive.

This chain connects TRBV5-4 to TRBJ1-1; 7 bases line up with TRBD1. The J segment lost 6 bases and the V segment lost 1 base, leaving 6 bases of the junction unmatched. Germline CDR1 SGHNT, CDR2 YYREEE (reference sequence). The CDR3 runs 14 residues. CDR3 amino acids: CASSLRTGPSEAFF. CDR3 coding DNA: TGTGCCAGCAGCTTGCGGACAGGTCCTTCTGAAGCTTTCTTT.

The chain combines TRBV28 with TRBJ1-2, with D perhaps TRBD1 (6 bases). CDR3 length: 14 amino acids. Germline loops: CDR1 MDHEN, CDR2 SYDVKM. V gave up 7 bases and J gave up 4 bases, with 16 bases separating them. The CDR3 protein is CASKGGDTLYGYTF. The DNA for the CDR3 is TGTGCCAGCAAAGGGGGTGATACCCTCTATGGCTACACCTTC.

This clone was observed a single time. The rearrangement links TRBV2 to TRBJ2-7, with D possibly matching TRBD1 (6 bases). Germline CDR1 SNHLY, CDR2 FYNNEI. Trimming left V 0 bases short and J 3 bases short, with 15 bases between. The length of the CDR3 is 16 residues. The CDR3 loop is CASSEAPWDNYYEQYF. The CDR3 coding sequence is TGTGCCAGCAGTGAAGCGCCCTGGGACAATTACTACGAGCAGTACTTC.

The J gene is TRBJ1-1, the V gene TRBV5-4, with 9 bases aligning to TRBD1. Germline loops: CDR1 SGHNT, CDR2 YYREEE (reference sequence). Trimming cost V 4 bases and J 3 bases; bases outside gene matches: 7. This CDR3 spans 15 amino acids. CDR3 loop: CASSGPGTGYTEAFF. As DNA, the CDR3 is TGTGCCAGCAGCGGCCCCGGGACAGGGTACACTGAAGCTTTCTTT.

This clone was picked up one time. V is TRBV5-3 and J is TRBJ2-7; 8 bases line up with TRBD2. TRBV5-3 is classed as an ORF, of uncertain function. V lost 0 bases and J lost 5; bases outside the gene matches: 10. CDR3 length: 16 residues. The CDR3 region is CARSLAQREKGNEQYF. The CDR3 DNA reads TGTGCCAGAAGCTTGGCCCAGCGGGAGAAGGGCAACGAGCAGTACTTC.

V and J are TRBV19 and TRBJ2-7; TRBD2 aligns across 10 bases. CDR1 and CDR2 (germline): LNHDA, SQIVND (reference sequence). Trimming removed 5 bases from V and 7 bases from J; junction bases left unmatched: 17. The CDR3 totals 17 residues. Written as DNA, the CDR3 is TGTGCCAGTAGTCCAAACGGACTAGCGGCATTCGCGGGGGAGCAGTACTTC. Encoded protein: CASSPNGLAAFAGEQYF. The entire variable domain, with the rest obtained from reference TRBV19 and TRBJ2-7, is as follows: DGGITQSPKYLFRKEGQNVTLSCEQNLNHDAMYWYRQDPGQGLRLIYYSQIVNDFQKGDIAEGYSVSREKKESFPLTVTSAQKNPTAFYLCASSPNGLAAFAGEQYFGPGTRLTVT.

The chain has TRBV19 and TRBJ1-2, with 8 bases lining up with TRBD1. Germline CDR1 and CDR2: LNHDA and SQIVND (reference sequence). After removal of 4 bases from V and 8 bases from J, the junction contained 6 bases not matched to a gene. The CDR3 sequence is 13 residues long. The CDR3 sequence is CASSRQGSGGYTF. For the CDR3, the DNA is TGTGCCAGTAGTAGACAGGGGTCTGGCGGCTACACCTTC.

The gene calls are TRBV7-6 and TRBJ2-1; 15 bases are shared with TRBD2. V lost 5 bases to trimming and J lost 4 bases; unmatched junction nucleotides: 6. Germline values: CDR1 SGHVS, CDR2 FNYEAQ. CDR3 size: 17 residues. CDR3 region: CASSPTGTSGGYNEQFF. CDR3 sequence (DNA): TGTGCCAGCAGCCCCACCGGGACTAGCGGGGGGTACAATGAGCAGTTCTTC.

The genes are TRBV28 and TRBJ2-6; 8 bases are a match to TRBD1. Trimming removed 6 bases from V and 0 bases from J; junction bases left unmatched: 7. The germline gives CDR1 MDHEN, CDR2 SYDVKM. The CDR3 spans 17 residues. CDR3 DNA sequence: TGTGCCAGCAGCTACAGGGGGAGAGGCTCTGGGGCCAACGTCCTGACTTTC. The encoded protein is CASSYRGRGSGANVLTF.

This clone was observed once. The chain has TRBV19 and TRBJ2-1; D might be TRBD1 (6 bases). Trimming stripped 9 bases from V and 2 bases from J, with 17 bases between. In germline, CDR1 is LNHDA, CDR2 SQIVND (reference sequence). The CDR3 length is 15 residues. The CDR3, as DNA: TGTGCCAGCAGGAAGGGGGAGTCCCCCTACAATGAGCAGTTCTTC. This encodes CASRKGESPYNEQFF.

The sample holds a few counts of this clone. J is TRBJ2-3 and V is TRBV7-2; no firm D call. V dropped 1 base and J dropped 6 bases, with 11 bases sitting between them. Per the germline V gene, CDR1 is SGHTA and CDR2 is FQGNSA. The CDR3 runs to 14 residues. CDR3 sequence (DNA): TGTGCCAGCAGCTTAGAAAGAACGGTGGATACGCAGTATTTT. It specifies CASSLERTVDTQYF.

The chain is built from TRBV28 and TRBJ2-2, with D unclear. V lost 7 bases to trimming and J lost 3 bases, with 6 bases between them. Germline values: CDR1 MDHEN, CDR2 SYDVKM. The CDR3 consists of 12 residues. CDR3: CASNLDTGELFF. The CDR3 nucleotides are TGTGCCAGCAATCTTGACACCGGGGAGCTGTTTTTT.

This clone was recorded only once. This chain joins TRBV5-4 and TRBJ1-1; the D is unclear. V lost 2 bases, J lost 0 bases, and 8 bases lay in between. Germline V gives CDR1 SGHNT, CDR2 YYREEE (reference sequence). CDR3 size: 14 residues. For the CDR3, the DNA is TGTGCCAGCAGCTTATGGCTCATGAACACTGAAGCTTTCTTT. Protein: CASSLWLMNTEAFF.